The 8 T cell receptor beta chains below all came from one sample that was sequenced in a study of regulatory T cells in long-lasting Graves disease. Documented time point: newly diagnosed GD, antithyroid drugs for less than 3 months. From PBMCs, RNA was extracted and then used to make the TCR library. HTBI primers from iRepertoire and Arm-PCR of CDR3 regions yielded the TCR beta libraries. TCRdb itself ran the multiplex PCR reads through MiXCR, one entry per CDR3 protein. The table includes 350,000 to 500,000 distinct CDR3 sequences, 13% to 15% detected once. Another study also made use of these data, one on T cells in Graves' hyperthyroidism and ophthalmopathy.

The sequencing used peripheral blood mononuclear cells (PBMCs), collected at new diagnosis, from a patient treated with antithyroid drugs. The receptors shown here come from a woman aged 45-60 years with Graves disease.

The chain employs TRBV19 and TRBJ1-5; TRBD1 might be the D (5 bases). The V gene's germline CDR1 is LNHDA and CDR2 SQIVND (reference sequence). Trimming took off 2 bases at V and 6 bases at J, with 17 bases between the two ends. The CDR3 is 16 residues long. The CDR3 reads CASSIPLHRGGQPQHF. CDR3 coding DNA: TGTGCCAGTAGTATACCCCTTCATCGGGGCGGTCAGCCCCAGCATTTT.

The genes are TRBV20-1 and TRBJ2-7, with D uncertain. Germline CDR1 and CDR2: DFQATT and SNEGSKA (reference sequence). Between the trimmed V and J ends, which lost 0 bases and 9 bases, there was a span of 12 bases. The CDR3 spans 12 residues. CDR3 bases: TGCAGTGCTAGAGATCCCGGGTGGGGGCAGTACTTC. Its translation: CSARDPGWGQYF.

This chain links TRBV20-1 with TRBJ1-1, with 8 bases identical to TRBD1. The germline CDR1 and CDR2 sequences are DFQATT and SNEGSKA (reference sequence). The CDR3 length is 14 residues. With 4 bases clipped from V and 5 bases from J, the junction kept 9 bases outside the gene matches. The CDR3 region is CSAKNGQGWTEAFF. In DNA form, the CDR3 reads TGCAGTGCTAAGAACGGACAGGGTTGGACTGAAGCTTTCTTT.

The sample holds many counts of this clonotype. This sequence joins TRBV11-2 and TRBJ2-7, with unresolved D. Germline lookup yields CDR1 SGHAT and CDR2 FQNNGV. V shed 0 bases and J shed 1 base, with 4 bases lying between them. The CDR3 is 13 amino acids. The CDR3, as DNA: TGTGCCAGCAGCTTAGAAGTATCCTACGAGCAGTACTTC. Translation: CASSLEVSYEQYF.

This clonotype was picked up many times. This chain joins TRBV6-1 and TRBJ2-1, with D unclear. Germline V gives CDR1 MNHNS, CDR2 SASEGT. The CDR3 has 16 amino acids. Trimming left V 6 bases short and J 6 bases short, with 21 bases between. CDR3 coding DNA: TGTGCCAGCAGCTATCCACCTTCCACGGCCTTCAATGAGCAGTTCTTC. Translating it yields CASSYPPSTAFNEQFF.

This clonotype was counted at least ten times. DNA for the CDR3: TGTGCCAGCAGTTACGGACAGGGGACGGATCAGCCCCAGCATTTT. Its protein is CASSYGQGTDQPQHF. This chain joins TRBV6-5 and TRBJ1-5, with TRBD1 matching over 9 bases. V lost 2 bases, J lost 5 bases, and 4 bases stayed unmatched. The CDR3 consists of 15 residues. Germline CDR1 reads MNHEY; CDR2 reads SVGAGI.

In this sample, this clonotype turned up many times. The genes are TRBV11-2 and TRBJ2-1, with 12 positions matching TRBD2. Germline CDR1 SGHAT, CDR2 FQNNGV. V shed 0 bases, J shed 6 bases, and the junction held 18 bases outside the gene matches. This CDR3 is 21 amino acids long. In DNA form, the CDR3 reads TGTGCCAGCAGCTTAGATTTGACTAGCGGGAGCGACTTTACCGCCATCAATGAGCAGTTCTTC. This sequence encodes CASSLDLTSGSDFTAINEQFF.

Remarks on this clonotype: A much larger clone differs from this one at a single base, so this may be a read error. The chain recombines TRBV11-1 with TRBJ1-1, with 8 bases that match TRBD1. Per germline, CDR1 SGHAT and CDR2 FQDESV (reference sequence). V was clipped by 2 bases and J by 1 base; unmatched bases: 9. This CDR3 region has 17 residues. In DNA, the CDR3 is TGTGCCAGCAGCTTATGGGGAGGGACAGGATCGAACACTGAAGCTTTCTTT. Its protein product is CASSLWGGTGSNTEAFF.